One sample yielded the 24 T cell receptor beta chains listed below, sequenced in a study of tumor and adjacent non-tumor tissue in lung cancer. A modified ARM-PCR protocol with three rounds of nested PCR amplified TCRbeta. TCRdb reprocessed the multiplex PCR reads via MiXCR and lists one record per CDR3 protein. The table shows 70,000 to 90,000 distinct CDR3 sequences, with roughly 80% occurring only once. This sample's RNA came from whole unsorted tissue. Material: lung tumor tissue. The receptor source for this set is a woman between 50 and 59 years old with non-small cell lung cancer.

Notes on this clonotype: The junction shows a germline mismatch at one end, possibly a read error. The V and J genes are TRBV20-1 and TRBJ2-5; 7 bases line up with TRBD2. From germline, CDR1 is DFQATT and CDR2 SNEGSKA (reference sequence). The CDR3 contains 11 residues. CDR3 nucleotides: TGCGGTGCTGACGGGAGGGAGACCCAGTACTTC. Amino acid sequence: CGADGRETQYF.

The genes are TRBV2 and TRBJ1-5; D ambiguous. The germline V and J ends were trimmed by 4 bases and 3 bases, with 7 bases remaining between them. The CDR3 is 13 residues long. Germline CDR1 is SNHLY and CDR2 is FYNNEI. The CDR3 sequence: CASSGGNNQPQHF. The DNA for the CDR3 is TGTGCCAGCAGTGGAGGTAACAATCAGCCCCAGCATTTT.

As concerns this clonotype: The junction departs from the called germline gene at one end, perhaps through a read error. This chain uses TRBV10-2 with TRBJ2-2; a weak D match, TRBD2 (5 bases). Germline V lookup: CDR1 WSHSY, CDR2 SAAADI. The CDR3 runs 13 residues. CDR3 loop: CVSSKVPTGELFF. CDR3 coding DNA: TGCGTCAGCAGTAAGGTCCCCACCGGGGAGTTGTTTTTT.

As for this clonotype: A junction end diverges from the germline sequence, so it may reflect a read error. The genes are TRBV11-3 and TRBJ2-1; a weak D match, TRBD1 (5 bases). From germline, CDR1 is SGHNT and CDR2 YENEEA. This CDR3 region has 13 residues. CDR3 coding DNA: TGTGGCAGCAGCTTAGGACACTACAATGAACAGTTCTTC. This gives the protein CGSSLGHYNEQFF. Complete variable domain (other parts from reference TRBV11-3 and TRBJ2-1): EAGVVQSPRYKIIEKKQPVAFWCNPISGHNTLYWYLQNLGQGPELLIRYENEEAVDDSQLPKDRFSAERLKGVDSTLKIQPAELGDSAVYLCGSSLGHYNEQFFGPGTRLTVL.

As regards this clonotype: This sequence may be a read error, since a much larger clone differs from it by one base. This chain links TRBV2 with TRBJ1-5, with a possible D match to TRBD1 (5 bases). Germline assignment: CDR1 SNHLY and CDR2 FYNNEI. Trimming took off 6 bases at V and 9 bases at J, with 15 bases between the two ends. The CDR3 totals 13 residues. CDR3 loop: CASRTHGGRPQHF. CDR3 in DNA: TGTGCCAGCAGAACTCATGGGGGGAGGCCCCAGCATTTT.

As for this clonotype: One junction end disagrees with the germline gene, perhaps due to a read error. The gene calls are TRBV4-1 and TRBJ1-2; D is uncertain. Looked up from germline, CDR1 is MGHRA and CDR2 is YSYEKL. The CDR3 runs 16 residues. CDR3 residues: CASSQASGLTNYGYTF. The CDR3 nucleotides read TGCGCCAGTAGCCAAGCTTCAGGACTGACTAACTATGGCTACACCTTC.

On this clonotype: An end of the junction differs from the germline gene, which may be a read error. The rearrangement uses TRBV4-2 and TRBJ2-1; maybe TRBD2 (6 bases). CDR1 is LGHNA, CDR2 YNFKEQ, per germline. The CDR3 has 17 amino acids. CDR3 region: CTSSQVGGVGPYNEQFF. CDR3 nucleotide sequence: TGTACCAGCAGCCAAGTGGGGGGTGTCGGGCCCTACAATGAGCAGTTCTTC.

In the case of this clonotype: Because it lacks the conserved phenylalanine or tryptophan at the end, this CDR3 is likely a read error. This chain joins TRBV11-2 and TRBJ1-1; TRBD1 is a possible D gene (5 bases). This CDR3 has 14 residues. CDR1 SGHAT and CDR2 FQNNGV come from the germline V gene. The CDR3 spells CTGSFLDRGTEAFS. In nucleotides, the CDR3 is TGTACCGGCAGCTTCCTTGACAGAGGGACTGAAGCTTTCTCT.

This clonotype occurred many times. This chain connects TRBV6-6 to TRBJ2-7, with D perhaps TRBD1 (5 bases). V gave up 8 bases and J gave up 3 bases, with 11 bases separating them. The CDR3 runs to 12 residues. The germline CDR1 and CDR2 sequences are MNHNY and SVGAGI (reference sequence). CDR3 sequence reads: CASGAGNYEQYF. The CDR3 region has the DNA TGTGCCAGCGGGGCAGGTAACTACGAGCAGTACTTC.

This chain connects TRBV5-5 to TRBJ2-7; 10 bases match TRBD1. The length of the CDR3 is 15 residues. Germline CDR1 reads SGHKS; CDR2 reads YYEKEE (reference sequence). The CDR3 is CTSSLSGQGNYEQYF. The CDR3 DNA follows: TGTACTAGCAGCTTGTCGGGACAGGGGAATTACGAGCAGTACTTC.

As for this clonotype: Its ends do not fully match the called genes, so a read error is possible. The rearrangement links TRBV6-1 to TRBJ2-7; D possibly corresponds to TRBD1 (6 bases). In germline, CDR1 is MNHNS, CDR2 SASEGT. This CDR3 comprises 13 residues. CDR3 DNA sequence: TGTACCAGCAGAGACAGGATGGGATCCGAGCAGTACTTC. As protein: CTSRDRMGSEQYF.

The rearrangement uses TRBV6-1 and TRBJ1-4; TRBD1 might be the D (6 bases). CDR1 and CDR2 (germline): MNHNS, SASEGT. V shed 8 bases and J shed 6 bases, with 13 bases lying between them. The CDR3 runs to 13 residues. DNA of the CDR3: TGTGCCAGCGGTGGACGGACAGATGAAAAACTGTTTTTT. This sequence encodes CASGGRTDEKLFF.

This chain connects TRBV10-3 to TRBJ2-3; TRBD2 matches 7 bases. Germline CDR1 is ENHRY and CDR2 is SYGVKD. There are 15 residues in the CDR3. The CDR3, as DNA: TGTGTCACCGCTTGGGGCAGCGGGGGCACAGATACGCAGTATTTT. It encodes CVTAWGSGGTDTQYF.

This chain connects TRBV28 to TRBJ1-1; D is ambiguous. The ends were cut back, 10 bases at V and 7 bases at J, with 16 bases in the middle. This CDR3 comprises 12 residues. Germline CDR1 MDHEN, CDR2 SYDVKM. CDR3 loop: CANSPFTIEAFF. CDR3 DNA sequence: TGTGCCAACAGCCCATTTACGATTGAAGCTTTCTTT.

Turning to this clonotype: No DNA is shown, since the ends of the CDR3 on it are uncertain; the CDR3 is the one TCRdb lists. This chain uses TRBV6-5 with TRBJ1-2; TRBD1 is the table's D call, not checked against the DNA. CDR1 is MNHEY, CDR2 SVGAGI, per germline. With termini counted, the CDR3 has 12 amino acids. The CDR3: CASSPQGYGCTF.

Remarks on this clonotype: An end of the junction differs from the germline gene, which may be a read error. This chain connects TRBV6-2 or TRBV6-3 to TRBJ1-1; D is unresolved. The germline V gene has CDR1 MNHEY and CDR2 SVGEGT. This CDR3 is built from 17 residues. The CDR3 DNA follows: TGTGCCAACAGTTACGATGCAAGTGACCCTTGGAGTACTGGTGCTTTCTTT. It translates to CANSYDASDPWSTGAFF.

There are a few counts of this clonotype. J is TRBJ2-5 and V is TRBV4-2; D possibly corresponds to TRBD2 (5 bases). The CDR3 sequence is 17 residues long. V was clipped by 3 bases and J by 4 bases, with 21 bases between them. Germline V lookup: CDR1 LGHNA, CDR2 YNFKEQ. CDR3 protein: CASSHERRDALVETQYF. The CDR3 DNA reads TGTGCCAGCAGCCATGAACGCCGGGATGCCCTGGTAGAGACCCAGTACTTC.

In this sample, this clonotype turned up once. No conserved phenylalanine or tryptophan ends this CDR3, so it is likely a read error. J is TRBJ2-6 and V is TRBV4-1; 11 bases fit TRBD1. The CDR3 covers 19 residues. Germline CDR1 reads MGHRA; CDR2 reads YSYEKL. The CDR3 bases are TGCGCCAGCAGCCAGGATTGGTGGACAGGGGGCTCTGGGGCCGACGTCCTGACTATC. As protein: CASSQDWWTGGSGADVLTI.

This clonotype was picked up one time. The chain recombines TRBV5-5 with TRBJ2-1; D perhaps matches TRBD2 (6 bases). Per germline, CDR1 SGHKS and CDR2 YYEKEE (reference sequence). Trimming shortened V by 0 bases and J by 16 bases, and 23 bases separated the two germline ends. CDR3 length: 15 residues. The CDR3 region is CASSLGGEAYNELFF. The CDR3 coding sequence is TGTGCCAGCAGCTTGGGGGGGGAGGCCTACAATGAGCTATTCTTC.

This sequence joins TRBV11-3 and TRBJ2-4; D remains unclear. CDR1 is SGHNT and CDR2 is YENEEA in the germline V gene. The germline V and J ends were trimmed by 4 bases and 9 bases, with 16 bases remaining between them. The CDR3 consists of 14 residues. The CDR3 sequence: CASSSAREVGIQYF. The CDR3 DNA reads as TGTGCCAGCAGCTCAGCAAGGGAAGTGGGCATTCAGTACTTC.

With regard to this clonotype: The conserved phenylalanine or tryptophan normally closing the CDR3 is absent here, so this likely arose from a read error. The rearrangement joins TRBV12-3 or TRBV12-4 to TRBJ2-7; D unclear. This CDR3 has 13 residues. V was shortened by 4 bases and J by 3 bases, with 10 bases between the two germline ends. CDR3 protein: CASSSVMVYEQYS. CDR3 DNA: TGTGCCAGCAGTTCCGTAATGGTCTACGAGCAGTACTCC.

V gene TRBV11-2 combines with J gene TRBJ2-3, with a tentative D call TRBD1 (6 bases). The CDR3 consists of 15 residues. Germline loops: CDR1 SGHAT, CDR2 FQNNGV. The CDR3: CPNSLGPPGDHTQYF. CDR3 DNA: TGTCCCAACAGTTTAGGACCCCCAGGGGACCATACGCAGTATTTT.

The J gene is TRBJ2-7, the V gene TRBV20-1; 7 nucleotides line up with TRBD1. This CDR3 is built from 16 residues. CDR1 and CDR2 (germline): DFQATT, SNEGSKA (reference sequence). The CDR3 coding sequence is TGCGGGGAGAACTCCTCACCCGGGACAGTCTCCTACGAGCAGTACTTC. It is translated as CGENSSPGTVSYEQYF.

The rearrangement uses TRBV12-3 or TRBV12-4 and TRBJ2-3, with a tentative D call TRBD2 (5 bases). Trimming pared 5 bases from V and 4 bases from J, leaving 16 bases between. CDR3 length equals 15 residues. CDR3 loop: CASSLASRKADTQYF. CDR3 sequence (DNA): TGTGCCAGCAGTCTTGCTAGCAGGAAGGCAGATACGCAGTATTTT.